Given below is one T cell receptor (beta chain) in context. Its antigen is undetermined. The CDR3 runs 11 residues. Germline CDR1 MNHNS, CDR2 SASEGT. V was shortened by 10 bases and J by 5 bases, with 11 bases between the two germline ends. Sorting separated CD4+ and CD8+ T cells out of PBMCs. Extraction and reverse transcription of RNA yielded cDNA as the sequencing template. Sequenced by immunoSEQ multiplex PCR; TCRdb stores in-frame clones only, minus some. The sample consists of approximately 180,000 clones, about 66% of them appearing once. The data are from a study of CD8+ T cells in alopecia areata. Points from the study as a whole: Normal scalp had lower clonality than lesional scalp, with alopecia totalis/universalis lesions showing this most strongly.

The sequences come from CD8+ T cells sorted from blood, collected at week 0. The chain couples TRBV6-1 to TRBJ1-2; D is unclear. The TCR was taken from a human donor with alopecia areata. The CDR3 sequence is CAIRLGYGYTF. The CDR3 region has the DNA TGTGCCATACGACTCGGGTATGGCTACACCTTC.